This T cell receptor (beta chain) was sequenced for a study of human T cells and chemical hapten exposure. Study-level background: Patients got weekly scalp diphenylcyclopropenone doses over the approximately 24-week study. DPC at 0.01% went onto the upper back in patch tests, read at 6 days.

Time point indicated: patch test 2, 6 weeks after DPC sensitization. Indicated treatment: therapeutic diphenylcyclopropenone sensitization with weekly scalp DPC. In germline, CDR1 is SGHTA, CDR2 FQGTGA. V was pared by 1 base and J by 0 bases, with 7 bases between. The CDR3 sequence is 15 residues long. In the authors' workflow: With a range of 23,224 to 690,600, the median per sample was about 92,000 TCRs. In TCRdb, the RACE reads were re-called with MiXCR into one record per CDR3 protein. The authors' filters were not applied to this entry. The sample holds about 69,000 distinct CDR3 sequences; 10% to 13% are singletons and the top ten take around 6.8%.

Here the sequenced sample was whole blood, taken in connection with sensitization to the hapten diphenylcyclopropenone (DPC). This clonotype was obtained from a woman aged 50 to 65 with alopecia areata. Some clones in this sample may be carry-over from other donors' samples. The J gene is TRBJ2-1, the V gene TRBV7-3; TRBD1 might be the D (6 bases). The CDR3 DNA reads as TGTGCCAGCAGCTTAATCAGGGGCTCCTACAATGAGCAGTTCTTC. Translating it yields CASSLIRGSYNEQFF.